This T cell receptor beta chain was sequenced for a study of blood T cell repertoires in COVID-19. Study overall: Spain, Italy and the United States supplied samples that represented acute and convalescent COVID-19. T cells, B-cell-depleted T cells, or PBMCs provided the cDNA or gDNA that served as material.

Study processing details: By means of reference gene primer amplification, nucleated cell counts were estimated. The assay was immunoSEQ multiplex PCR, and TCRdb's table has in-frame clones only and misses some. The V and J calls and the clone size are those of that table, but D and trimming were determined from the DNA. The sample carries 100,000 or so clones, roughly 88% recorded once. The CDR3 has 16 residues. Trimming at V came to 5 bases and at J to 1 base, leaving 6 bases not matched to a gene. Germline V gene sequence: CDR1 ENHRY, CDR2 SYGVKD. The sample consisted of peripheral blood. The chain employs TRBV10-3 and TRBJ2-3; TRBD1 matches 10 bases. This receptor was identified in a man aged 55 to 70 with acute or convalescent COVID-19. The CDR3 sequence is CAISFRTGGGTDTQYF. The CDR3 coding sequence is TGTGCCATCAGTTTTCGGACAGGGGGAGGCACAGATACGCAGTATTTT.